This T cell receptor (beta chain) is from a study of T cells in Graves' hyperthyroidism and ophthalmopathy. Turning to the study itself: Peripheral blood specimens were obtained at initial diagnosis, prior to any treatment.

It was RNA transcripts that yielded the amplified TCR beta CDR3 regions. The TCR CDR3 was amplified in a first-round RT-PCR using the HTBI primer set. TCRdb processed the multiplex PCR reads anew with MiXCR; each CDR3 protein has one entry. This sample has around 370,000 distinct CDR3 sequences, with under 20% found just once. The length of the CDR3 is 12 residues. The junction had 10 bases not matched to a gene; V was cut back by 11 bases and J by 7 bases. V usage is TRBV12-3 or TRBV12-4 and J usage is TRBJ1-2, with 7 bases identical to TRBD1. This TCR was sampled from a man younger than 30 with Graves' ophthalmopathy. Sequenced sample: blood. The CDR3 loop reads CAGSDRAGGYTF. The CDR3 DNA follows: TGTGCCGGGTCTGACAGGGCGGGTGGCTACACCTTC.